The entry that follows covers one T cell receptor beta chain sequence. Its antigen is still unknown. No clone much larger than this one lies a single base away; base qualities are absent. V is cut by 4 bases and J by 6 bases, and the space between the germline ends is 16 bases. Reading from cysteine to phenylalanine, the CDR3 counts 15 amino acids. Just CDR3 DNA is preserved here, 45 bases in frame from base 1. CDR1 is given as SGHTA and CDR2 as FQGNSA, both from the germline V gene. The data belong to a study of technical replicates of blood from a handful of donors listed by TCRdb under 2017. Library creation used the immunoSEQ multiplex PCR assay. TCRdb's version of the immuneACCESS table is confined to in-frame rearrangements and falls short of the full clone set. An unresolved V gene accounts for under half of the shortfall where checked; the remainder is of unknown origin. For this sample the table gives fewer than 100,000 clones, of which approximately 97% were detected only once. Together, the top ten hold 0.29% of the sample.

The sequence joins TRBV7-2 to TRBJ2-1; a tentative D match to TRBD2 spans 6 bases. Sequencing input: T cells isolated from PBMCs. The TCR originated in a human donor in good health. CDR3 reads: CASSSTIGRVNEQFF. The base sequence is TGTGCCAGCAGCTCCACTATCGGGAGAGTCAATGAGCAGTTCTTC.